This T cell receptor (beta chain) was captured in a study of beta chain features in type 1 diabetes. This clone was counted a few times. What it binds is not known. Study conclusions and caveats: Within each of all four CD4+ subsets, Type 1 diabetes patients had TCRB CDR3s that were moderately but significantly shorter. The naive, central memory and Treg TCRB repertoires looked more alike in patients than they did in healthy donors. The influence of HLA type on TCRB rearrangement stayed undetermined.

Of the isolated RNA, all was reverse transcribed, and so the sequenced material was expressed TCRB transcripts. The data were produced by immunoSEQ multiplex PCR, yet TCRdb's version contains in-frame clones alone and is incomplete. Of hundreds of thousands of clones listed, 15% are singletons. This CDR3 spans 13 amino acids. The clonotype originates from a man in his late teens or twenties with type 1 diabetes. The sample taken for sequencing was naive CD4+ T cells from blood. The rearrangement uses TRBV21-1 and TRBJ1-4; TRBD1, as called in the table, went unchecked against the DNA. TRBV21-1 constitutes a pseudogene. Here the CDR3 reads CASKGATNEKLFF. CDR3 bases: TGTGCCAGCAAAGGGGCAACTAATGAAAAACTGTTTTTT.